The subject of this entry is one T cell receptor (beta chain). The antigen remains unidentified. Healthy Caucasians from Russia aged roughly 6 to 90 served as donors. This sample is part of a study of blood T cells in healthy people across ages. Study-level background: Template switching caught about one barcoded beta molecule for each two T cells.

V lost 4 bases to trimming and J lost 5 bases, with 14 bases between them. The CDR3 spans 13 residues. Germline V gene lookup returns CDR1 SQVTM and CDR2 ANQGSEA. With a J-beta primer mix and a sample-barcoded 5' primer, a second PCR ran 7 to 11 cycles. Every cDNA molecule bore a tag from a template-switch adaptor containing 12 random nucleotides. TCRdb redid the calling of the 5' RACE reads with MiXCR, one entry per CDR3 protein. The data show about 1,400,000 distinct CDR3 sequences, with around 55% seen just once and 6.5% to 8% held by the top ten. Points from the study as a whole: In older individuals, TCR beta diversity per million T cells was lower, falling roughly linearly with age.

The sequence was obtained from a man aged 18 to 29 in good health. The chain couples TRBV29-1 to TRBJ1-1, with a possible D match to TRBD1 (6 bases). Sequencing was performed on blood. CDR3 DNA sequence: TGCAGCGTTGTAGGGGGGATTATGACTGAAGCTTTCTTT. This codes for CSVVGGIMTEAFF.